The 18 T cell receptor beta chains in this list originate from one sample, sequenced in a study of T cell responses to AZD1222 COVID-19 vaccine. The method was immunoSEQ multiplex PCR; TCRdb's version includes in-frame clones alone and lacks a portion of them. The sample records about 220,000 clones, about 92% being singletons. The sample consisted of peripheral blood, taken on day 0 of MenACWY control vaccination. The source of these receptors is an adult in good health.

The chain recombines TRBV7-9 with TRBJ2-1; D is undetermined. This CDR3 is built from 13 residues. Germline loops: CDR1 SEHNR, CDR2 FQNEAQ (reference sequence). Trimming took 2 bases from V and 7 from J, leaving 9 bases between them. The CDR3 nucleotides are TGTGCCAGCAGCTTATTGCCGAGAAATGAGCAGTTCTTC. Protein sequence: CASSLLPRNEQFF.

V usage is TRBV5-1 and J usage is TRBJ2-5; D might be TRBD1 or TRBD2, each matching 5 bases. In germline, CDR1 is SGHRS, CDR2 YFSETQ. V dropped 0 bases and J dropped 5 bases, with 17 bases sitting between them. This CDR3 has 16 amino acids. CDR3 in DNA: TGCGCCAGCAGCTTGGGGGGACCGTACTTCTGGGAGACCCAGTACTTC. Amino acid sequence: CASSLGGPYFWETQYF.

In its sample, this clone was seen once. The chain uses TRBV2 and TRBJ1-1, with D unclear. This CDR3 region has 13 residues. Trimming removed 4 bases at V and 5 bases at J, with 11 bases between. Germline CDR1 is SNHLY and CDR2 is FYNNEI. The CDR3 loop reads CASSGAGFTEAFF. The DNA of the CDR3 is TGTGCCAGCAGTGGGGCAGGTTTTACTGAAGCTTTCTTT.

The DNA of the CDR3 is TGTGCCAGCAGCTTAGGGGGGGCTGGAAACACCATATATTTT. Translated, it gives CASSLGGAGNTIYF. The chain recombines TRBV7-2 with TRBJ1-3, with D perhaps matching TRBD1 (5 bases). Germline loops: CDR1 SGHTA, CDR2 FQGNSA. V lost 1 base and J 2 bases, leaving 6 bases between the germline ends. CDR3 length: 14 amino acids.

In this sample, this clone turned up once. The chain carries TRBV21-1 and TRBJ1-5. TRBV21-1 is classified as a pseudogene. The length of the CDR3 is 20 residues. The CDR3 DNA is TGTGCCAGCAGCAAAAAGGGAGCGAAACCGGGATCCCTTAGCAATCAGCCCCAGCATTTT. Amino acids: CASSKKGAKPGSLSNQPQHF.

The CDR3 loop is CAWNLRLRGEKLFF. As DNA, the CDR3 is TGTGCCTGGAATCTACGCCTGAGGGGGGAAAAACTGTTTTTT. The chain carries TRBV30 and TRBJ1-4; possible D gene TRBD1, 6 bases. In germline, CDR1 is GTSNPN, CDR2 SVGIG (reference sequence). The CDR3 contains 14 residues. Trimming shortened V by 4 bases and J by 8 bases, and 17 bases separated the two germline ends. The full variable domain, rest sourced from reference TRBV30 and TRBJ1-4, is SQTIHQWPATLVQPVGSPLSLECTVEGTSNPNLYWYRQAAGRGLQLLFYSVGIGQISSEVPQNLSASRPQDRQFILSSKKLLLSDSGFYLCAWNLRLRGEKLFFGSGTQLSVL.

The chain uses TRBV16 and TRBJ1-5, with D possibly TRBD1 on 5 matching bases. Trimming left V 0 bases short and J 6 bases short, with 12 bases between. CDR1 KGHSY and CDR2 FQNENV come from the germline V gene. The CDR3 consists of 15 residues. CDR3 sequence (DNA): TGTGCCAGCAGCCAATCCGCCAGGGTTGGTCAGCCCCAGCATTTT. It translates to CASSQSARVGQPQHF. The full variable domain, rest sourced from reference TRBV16 and TRBJ1-5, is GEEVAQTPKHLVRGEGQKAKLYCAPIKGHSYVFWYQQVLKNEFKFLISFQNENVFDETGMPKERFSAKCLPNSPCSLEIQATKLEDSAVYFCASSQSARVGQPQHFGDGTRLSIL.

The CDR3 loop is CASSLGRTANQPQHF. The CDR3 nucleotides are TGTGCCAGCAGCCTCGGTCGGACCGCGAATCAGCCCCAGCATTTT. The chain joins TRBV7-2 to TRBJ1-5; D gene unclear. This CDR3 is 15 amino acids long. Per germline, CDR1 SGHTA and CDR2 FQGNSA. V was shortened by 5 bases and J by 4 bases, with 15 bases between the two germline ends.

In this sample, this clone turned up a few times. The chain has TRBV6-5 and TRBJ2-7; unclear D gene. This CDR3 spans 14 amino acids. V lost 4 bases and J lost 0, with 10 bases in between. Germline-derived CDR1 and CDR2 are MNHEY and SVGAGI. Here the CDR3 DNA reads TGTGCCAGCAGTTCAAGGCGAAGCTCCTACGAGCAGTACTTC. This codes for CASSSRRSSYEQYF.

A single count supports this clone. The rearrangement joins TRBV19 to TRBJ2-1, with D maybe TRBD1 (5 bases). This CDR3 comprises 15 residues. V dropped 4 bases and J dropped 6 bases, with 16 bases sitting between them. Germline CDR1 and CDR2: LNHDA and SQIVND (reference sequence). CDR3 coding DNA: TGTGCCAGTAGTAGAGTGTGGGGCAGGGTCAATGAGCAGTTCTTC. It yields the protein CASSRVWGRVNEQFF.

CDR3 in amino acids: CASSLISTGELFF. In DNA, the CDR3 is TGTGCCAGCAGCCTCATCTCCACCGGGGAGCTGTTTTTT. The chain recombines TRBV3-1 (or the pseudogene TRBV3-2) with TRBJ2-2; D call uncertain. The CDR3 contains 13 residues. Germline V CDR1 and CDR2: LGHDT, YNNKEL (reference sequence). V was pared by 4 bases and J by 4 bases, with 7 bases between.

The chain links TRBV27 to TRBJ1-5; no definite D call. CDR3 size: 15 residues. Germline lookup yields CDR1 MNHEY and CDR2 SMNVEV (reference sequence). V dropped 3 bases and J dropped 2 bases, with 11 bases sitting between them. The CDR3 is CASSLTSWGNQPQHF. In DNA, the CDR3 is TGTGCCAGCAGTTTGACGTCATGGGGCAATCAGCCCCAGCATTTT.

The chain has TRBV27 and TRBJ1-2; the match to TRBD1 covers 8 bases. After removal of 2 bases from V and 4 bases from J, the junction contained 9 bases not matched to a gene. Germline CDR1 reads MNHEY; CDR2 reads SMNVEV (reference sequence). The CDR3 covers 16 residues. Here the CDR3 reads CASSLGSDRGGYGYTF. CDR3 coding DNA: TGTGCCAGCAGTTTAGGCTCCGACAGGGGAGGCTATGGCTACACCTTC.

This chain's CDR3 is CASSLHSGASGYGYTF. The CDR3 DNA is TGTGCCAGCAGCTTACACTCAGGGGCCTCTGGCTATGGCTACACCTTC. V gene TRBV11-2 combines with J gene TRBJ1-2; weak D call: TRBD1 (6 bases). The V end lost 2 bases, the J end lost 4 bases, and 17 bases lay between the germline ends. This CDR3 spans 16 amino acids. Germline CDR1 is SGHAT and CDR2 is FQNNGV.

J is TRBJ2-2 and V is TRBV27, with D possibly matching TRBD2 (5 bases). CDR1 MNHEY and CDR2 SMNVEV come from the germline V gene (reference sequence). The germline V and J ends were trimmed by 6 bases and 7 bases, with 12 bases remaining between them. There are 13 residues in the CDR3. CDR3 in amino acids: CASRRGFVGELFF. CDR3 coding DNA: TGTGCCAGCAGGCGAGGGTTCGTCGGGGAGCTGTTTTTT.

This chain joins TRBV6-5 and TRBJ1-1; D gene uncertain. The CDR3 is 14 residues long. Germline assignment: CDR1 MNHEY and CDR2 SVGAGI. V lost 5 bases and J 2 bases, leaving 12 bases between the germline ends. The CDR3 DNA follows: TGTGCCAGCAGTCTCGAGACGCTTAACACTGAAGCTTTCTTT. Translated, it gives CASSLETLNTEAFF.

CDR3 sequence (DNA): TGTGCCAGCAGCCAAGTTACAGGGTTCGACACTGAAGCTTTCTTT. Translated: CASSQVTGFDTEAFF. This rearrangement joins TRBV3-1 (or the pseudogene TRBV3-2) to TRBJ1-1, with a tentative D call TRBD1 (6 bases). Trimming removed 1 base from V and 3 bases from J, with 12 bases in between. The CDR3 totals 15 residues. Germline V gene sequence: CDR1 LGHDT, CDR2 YNNKEL (reference sequence).

CDR3: CAWSVRRGSTDTQYF. As DNA, the CDR3 is TGTGCCTGGAGTGTACGGCGGGGGAGCACAGATACGCAGTATTTT. The gene calls are TRBV30 and TRBJ2-3; TRBD2 aligns across 7 bases. The CDR3 sequence is 15 residues long. CDR1 is GTSNPN, CDR2 SVGIG, per germline (reference sequence). Trimming cost V 0 bases and J 0 bases; bases outside gene matches: 3.